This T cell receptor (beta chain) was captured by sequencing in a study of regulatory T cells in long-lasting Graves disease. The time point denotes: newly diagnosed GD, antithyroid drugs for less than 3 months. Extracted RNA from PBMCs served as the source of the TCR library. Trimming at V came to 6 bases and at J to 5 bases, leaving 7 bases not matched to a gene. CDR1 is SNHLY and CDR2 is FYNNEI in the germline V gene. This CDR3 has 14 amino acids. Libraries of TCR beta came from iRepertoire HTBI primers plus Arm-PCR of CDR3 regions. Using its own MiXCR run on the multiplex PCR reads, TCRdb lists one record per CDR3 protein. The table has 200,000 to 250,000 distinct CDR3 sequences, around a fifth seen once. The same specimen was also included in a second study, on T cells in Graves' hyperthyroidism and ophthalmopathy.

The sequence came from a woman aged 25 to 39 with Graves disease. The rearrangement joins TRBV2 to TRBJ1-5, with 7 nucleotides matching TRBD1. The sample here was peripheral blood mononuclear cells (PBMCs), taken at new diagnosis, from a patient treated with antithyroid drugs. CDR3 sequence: CASRTQGGHQPQHF. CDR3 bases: TGTGCCAGCAGAACGCAGGGGGGTCATCAGCCCCAGCATTTT. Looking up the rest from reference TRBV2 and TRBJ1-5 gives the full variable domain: EPEVTQTPSHQVTQMGQEVILRCVPISNHLYFYWYRQILGQKVEFLVSFYNNEISEKSEIFDDQFSVERPDGSNFTLKIRSTKLEDSAMYFCASRTQGGHQPQHFGDGTRLSIL.